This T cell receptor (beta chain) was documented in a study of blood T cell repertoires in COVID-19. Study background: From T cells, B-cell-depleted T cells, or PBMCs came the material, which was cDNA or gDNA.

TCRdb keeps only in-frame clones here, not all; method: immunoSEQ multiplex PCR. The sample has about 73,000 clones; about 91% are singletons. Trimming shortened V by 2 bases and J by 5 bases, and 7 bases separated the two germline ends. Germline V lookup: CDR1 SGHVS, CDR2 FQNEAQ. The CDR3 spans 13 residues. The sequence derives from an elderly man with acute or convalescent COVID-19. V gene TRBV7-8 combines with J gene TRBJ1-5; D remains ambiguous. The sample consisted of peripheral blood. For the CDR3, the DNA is TGTGCCAGCAGCTTAACCACGGATCAGCCCCAGCATTTT. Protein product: CASSLTTDQPQHF.